The present T cell receptor beta chain was sequenced within a study of blood T cell repertoires in COVID-19. Germline-derived CDR1 and CDR2 are MNHNY and SVGAGI (reference sequence). V was trimmed by 7 bases and J by 5 bases, leaving 20 bases between them. This CDR3 is built from 15 residues. TCRdb's copy holds only in-frame clones and misses some; the assay was immunoSEQ multiplex PCR. The repertoire has 170,000 or so clones, approximately 86% of them found once; the top ten carry around 0.6%. This sequence joins TRBV6-6 and TRBJ1-1, with D tentatively TRBD1 (6 bases). This sequence originates from a man in his 60s with COVID-19, enrolled during active disease. The material sequenced was peripheral blood. DNA of the CDR3: TGTGCCAGCATCTTACAGCGTCAGGGGCCTACTGAAGCTTTCTTT. Encoded protein: CASILQRQGPTEAFF.